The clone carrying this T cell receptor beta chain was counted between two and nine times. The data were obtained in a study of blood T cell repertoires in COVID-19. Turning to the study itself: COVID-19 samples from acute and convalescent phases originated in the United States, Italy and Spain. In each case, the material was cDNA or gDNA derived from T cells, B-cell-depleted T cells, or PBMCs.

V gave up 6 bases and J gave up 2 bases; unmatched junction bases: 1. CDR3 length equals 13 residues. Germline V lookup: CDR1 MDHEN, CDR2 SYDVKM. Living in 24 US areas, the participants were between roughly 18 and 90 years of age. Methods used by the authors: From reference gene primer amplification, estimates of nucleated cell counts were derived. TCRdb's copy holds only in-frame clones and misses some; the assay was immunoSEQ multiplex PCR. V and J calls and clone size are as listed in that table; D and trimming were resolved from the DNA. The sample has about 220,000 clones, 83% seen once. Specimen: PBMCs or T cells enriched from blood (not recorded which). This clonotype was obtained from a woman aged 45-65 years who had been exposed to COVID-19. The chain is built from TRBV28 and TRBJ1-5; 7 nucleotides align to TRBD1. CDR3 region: CASRGTGNQPQHF. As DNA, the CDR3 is TGTGCCAGCAGGGGGACAGGCAATCAGCCCCAGCATTTT.